The next 30 T cell receptor beta chains were all read from a single sample in a study of siplizumab effects on memory and regulatory T cells. The table came from immunoSEQ multiplex PCR; TCRdb's copy has only in-frame clones and leaves some out. This sample has about 100,000 clones, with about 93% found just once. Material: Tregs sorted from blood. Every receptor here comes from a human donor in good health.

The chain employs TRBV7-2 and TRBJ2-7; the D gene is possibly TRBD1 (6 bases). V was pared by 1 base and J by 7 bases, with 17 bases between. Germline V gene sequence: CDR1 SGHTA, CDR2 FQGNSA. The CDR3 loop spans 15 amino acids. The CDR3 bases are TGTGCCAGCAGCTTAGATCGGACAGCACTCAGGGAGCAGTACTTC. Encoded protein: CASSLDRTALREQYF.

CDR3 sequence: CASGGDRHSYEQYF. CDR3 DNA: TGTGCCAGCGGGGGGGACCGGCACTCCTACGAGCAGTACTTC. The chain couples TRBV6-1 to TRBJ2-7, with 7 bases fitting TRBD2. This CDR3 spans 14 amino acids. The V segment lost 8 bases and the J segment 0 bases; nucleotides outside the gene matches: 7. Germline values: CDR1 MNHNS, CDR2 SASEGT.

The CDR3 DNA reads as TGTGCCAGCAGTGAAGTTTTAAGGAGGGGACAGTACTACAATGAGCAGTTCTTC. Its protein product is CASSEVLRRGQYYNEQFF. The rearrangement joins TRBV6-1 to TRBJ2-1; possibly TRBD1 for D (7 bases). CDR3 length equals 18 residues. Per germline, CDR1 MNHNS and CDR2 SASEGT. Trimming took off 1 base at V and 3 bases at J, with 19 bases between the two ends.

The rearrangement links TRBV4-1 to TRBJ2-7; D remains unclear. Per the germline V gene, CDR1 is MGHRA and CDR2 is YSYEKL. V gave up 1 base and J gave up 4 bases, with 14 bases separating them. The CDR3 is 15 residues long. The CDR3 sequence: CASSQGEGKRYEQYF. The CDR3 nucleotides are TGCGCCAGCAGCCAAGGGGAAGGAAAAAGATACGAGCAGTACTTC.

The V gene is TRBV30, the J gene TRBJ2-3; TRBD2 matches 10 bases. This CDR3 contains 18 residues. Germline V lookup: CDR1 GTSNPN, CDR2 SVGIG (reference sequence). J was trimmed by 3 bases and V by 4 bases; bases with no gene match: 16. Written as DNA, the CDR3 is TGTGCCTGGACAAGGGGAGCGGGAGGGAATTTGTGGACAGATACGCAGTATTTT. It is translated as CAWTRGAGGNLWTDTQYF.

The chain recombines TRBV11-2 with TRBJ1-5; D is uncertain. Germline loops: CDR1 SGHAT, CDR2 FQNNGV. V shed 2 bases and J shed 5 bases, with 7 bases lying between them. CDR3 size: 13 residues. The CDR3: CASSLQSDQPQHF. DNA for the CDR3: TGTGCCAGCAGCTTACAGAGCGATCAGCCCCAGCATTTT.

The chain joins TRBV19 to TRBJ1-2; 8 nucleotides agree with TRBD1. V was clipped by 3 bases and J by 8 bases; unmatched bases: 8. Germline V gene sequence: CDR1 LNHDA, CDR2 SQIVND (reference sequence). The length of the CDR3 is 14 residues. For the CDR3, the DNA is TGTGCCAGTAGTATCGACGGACAGGGTAAAGGCTACACCTTC. This translates into CASSIDGQGKGYTF.

This chain connects TRBV2 to TRBJ2-7; the D is unclear. Germline loops: CDR1 SNHLY, CDR2 FYNNEI. The ends were cut back, 7 bases at V and 6 bases at J, with 25 bases in the middle. This CDR3 spans 16 amino acids. The CDR3 DNA reads as TGTGCCAGCATCGGAATAAGAGGACCCCTCCGCGCCGAGCAGTACTTC. This translates into CASIGIRGPLRAEQYF.

The V gene is TRBV29-1, the J gene TRBJ2-1; D is undetermined. CDR1 is SQVTM, CDR2 ANQGSEA, per germline. The CDR3 totals 10 residues. Trimming took 4 bases from V and 13 from J, leaving 11 bases between them. CDR3: CSVVVRHQFF. The CDR3 bases are TGCAGCGTTGTCGTCAGGCACCAGTTCTTC.

This clone was seen once. This chain connects TRBV5-1 to TRBJ2-3, with D perhaps matching TRBD1 (6 bases). V lost 4 bases and J lost 4, with 13 bases in between. The CDR3 runs 14 residues. Germline V lookup: CDR1 SGHRS, CDR2 YFSETQ. The CDR3 coding sequence is TGCGCCAGCAGCCCCGCACGACAGGCAGATACGCAGTATTTT. Translating gives CASSPARQADTQYF.

The chain has TRBV18 and TRBJ1-5; maybe TRBD1 (6 bases). CDR3 length: 14 residues. The V gene lost 3 bases and the J gene lost 7 bases, with 13 bases spanning the gap. In germline, CDR1 is KGHSH, CDR2 LQKENI. The CDR3 loop is CASSPKEGGQPQHF. DNA for the CDR3: TGTGCCAGCTCACCCAAGGAGGGGGGACAGCCCCAGCATTTT.

The chain carries TRBV19 and TRBJ1-2; D ambiguous. Germline V gene sequence: CDR1 LNHDA, CDR2 SQIVND (reference sequence). V lost 0 bases and J 8 bases, leaving 13 bases between the germline ends. This CDR3 region has 14 residues. The CDR3 sequence: CASSIDRATTGYTF. The CDR3 coding sequence is TGTGCCAGTAGTATAGATCGTGCTACAACGGGCTACACCTTC.

This clone has just one count. The genes are TRBV30 and TRBJ2-2; no definite D call. V was cut by 1 base and J by 3 bases, with 15 bases left in between. Germline lookup yields CDR1 GTSNPN and CDR2 SVGIG (reference sequence). The CDR3 covers 16 residues. The CDR3 loop reads CAWSARTGFYTGELFF. For the CDR3, the DNA is TGTGCCTGGAGTGCCCGGACGGGCTTTTACACCGGGGAGCTGTTTTTT.

V gene TRBV28 combines with J gene TRBJ2-7, with D uncertain. V was trimmed by 6 bases and J by 6 bases, leaving 9 bases between them. The CDR3 is 11 residues long. Per germline, CDR1 MDHEN and CDR2 SYDVKM. The chain's CDR3 is CASRTPGEQYF. The CDR3 bases are TGTGCCAGCAGAACTCCCGGCGAGCAGTACTTC.

V gene TRBV6-5 combines with J gene TRBJ1-2; D is perhaps TRBD1 (6 bases). V dropped 6 bases and J dropped 4 bases, with 12 bases sitting between them. The germline CDR1 and CDR2 sequences are MNHEY and SVGAGI. The CDR3 covers 13 residues. CDR3 protein: CASRADRTYGYTF. Here the CDR3 DNA reads TGTGCCAGCAGAGCAGACAGGACCTATGGCTACACCTTC.

V and J are TRBV10-1 and TRBJ2-1; 8 positions match TRBD2. V gave up 5 bases and J gave up 0 bases; unmatched junction bases: 0. The CDR3 is 14 residues long. In germline, CDR1 is WNHNN, CDR2 SYGVQD (reference sequence). The CDR3, as DNA: TGCGCCAGCAGTAGCGGGAGCTCCTACAATGAGCAGTTCTTC. It encodes CASSSGSSYNEQFF.

J is TRBJ2-2 and V is TRBV7-7; 15 bases map to TRBD2. The CDR3 length is 20 residues. Trimming took 5 bases from V and 4 from J; bases not matched to a gene: 14. CDR1 is SSHAT, CDR2 FNYEAQ, per germline (reference sequence). The CDR3 sequence is CASSQWTSGRAGHGTGELFF. For the CDR3, the DNA is TGTGCCAGCAGCCAGTGGACTAGCGGGAGGGCCGGTCATGGCACCGGGGAGCTGTTTTTT.

In this sample, this clone turned up once. The rearrangement joins TRBV10-2 to TRBJ2-7; D remains ambiguous. V was cut by 5 bases and J by 4 bases, with 9 bases left in between. CDR3 length: 12 residues. The germline V gene encodes CDR1 WSHSY and CDR2 SAAADI. This CDR3 is CASSTRLYEQYF. The CDR3 nucleotides are TGCGCCAGCAGTACCAGGCTATACGAGCAGTACTTC.

The genes are TRBV7-6 and TRBJ1-1; D unresolved. The CDR3 loop spans 14 amino acids. The germline gives CDR1 SGHVS, CDR2 FNYEAQ. Trimming took 3 bases from V and 5 from J, leaving 13 bases between them. Here the CDR3 DNA reads TGTGCCAGCAGCTTCGAGGGAGGTAGTACTGAAGCTTTCTTT. Translation: CASSFEGGSTEAFF.

The chain couples TRBV7-3 to TRBJ2-1; unclear D gene. The CDR3 runs to 14 residues. The V gene lost 10 bases and the J gene lost 6 bases, with 19 bases spanning the gap. The germline CDR1 and CDR2 sequences are SGHTA and FQGTGA. The CDR3 protein is CATGRRTPGNEQFF. The DNA of the CDR3 is TGTGCCACCGGTAGGCGGACCCCTGGCAATGAGCAGTTCTTC.

The chain has TRBV5-1 and TRBJ2-1; possible D gene TRBD2, 6 bases. Germline V gene data show CDR1 as SGHRS and CDR2 as YFSETQ. The ends were cut back, 3 bases at V and 10 bases at J, with 14 bases in the middle. CDR3 length: 13 amino acids. CDR3 in DNA: TGCGCCAGCAGCTCCTTGGCGGGACGAGAGCAGTTCTTC. This sequence encodes CASSSLAGREQFF.

The rearrangement uses TRBV6-5 and TRBJ2-5; 8 nucleotides match TRBD2. Germline-derived CDR1 and CDR2 are MNHEY and SVGAGI. V shed 7 bases and J 4 bases; nucleotides not matched to a gene: 11. The CDR3 length is 15 residues. The CDR3 DNA sequence: TGTGCCAGCATCAAAATCGGGAGGGGAGTAGAGACCCAGTACTTC. Translating it yields CASIKIGRGVETQYF.

This rearrangement joins TRBV28 to TRBJ2-1, with 9 bases aligning to TRBD2. CDR1 is MDHEN and CDR2 is SYDVKM in the germline V gene. This CDR3 is built from 16 residues. The ends lost 6 bases at V and 7 bases at J; junction bases unmatched: 13. Here the CDR3 DNA reads TGTGCCAGCAGCATGGCCGGGACTAGCTACCAAAATGAGCAGTTCTTC. Protein: CASSMAGTSYQNEQFF.

This sequence joins TRBV7-8 and TRBJ2-1, with 11 bases matching TRBD2. The CDR3 loop spans 17 amino acids. Germline V CDR1 and CDR2: SGHVS, FQNEAQ. Trimming at V came to 6 bases and at J to 3 bases, leaving 10 bases not matched to a gene. CDR3 sequence reads: CASRSTSGTSHYNEQFF. CDR3 coding DNA: TGTGCCAGCAGATCGACTAGCGGGACTTCGCACTACAATGAGCAGTTCTTC.

This clone was recorded only once. The chain employs TRBV2 and TRBJ1-5, with D hard to call. V gave up 2 bases and J gave up 2 bases, with 10 bases separating them. Germline V gives CDR1 SNHLY, CDR2 FYNNEI. This CDR3 has 15 amino acids. The CDR3 region has the DNA TGTGCCAGCAGTGAACTGCCGAGGGGCAATCAGCCCCAGCATTTT. Encoded protein: CASSELPRGNQPQHF.

This chain uses TRBV11-2 with TRBJ2-3, with unresolved D. Germline values: CDR1 SGHAT, CDR2 FQNNGV. The CDR3 sequence is 12 residues long. V lost 5 bases and J 5 bases, leaving 8 bases between the germline ends. CDR3 bases: TGTGCCAGCAGCCAAATAGTAGATACGCAGTATTTT. It yields the protein CASSQIVDTQYF. The entire variable domain, with the rest obtained from reference TRBV11-2 and TRBJ2-3, is as follows: EAGVAQSPRYKIIEKRQSVAFWCNPISGHATLYWYQQILGQGPKLLIQFQNNGVVDDSQLPKDRFSAERLKGVDSTLKIQPAKLEDSAVYLCASSQIVDTQYFGPGTRLTVL.

The chain joins TRBV2 to TRBJ2-7; D remains ambiguous. The germline CDR1 and CDR2 sequences are SNHLY and FYNNEI. V was cut by 6 bases and J by 5 bases, with 20 bases left in between. This CDR3 comprises 15 residues. This CDR3 reads CASRLPVLRVDEQYF. In DNA, the CDR3 is TGTGCCAGCAGATTGCCGGTGCTTAGGGTGGACGAGCAGTACTTC. Full variable domain (remainder filled in from reference TRBV2 and TRBJ2-7): EPEVTQTPSHQVTQMGQEVILRCVPISNHLYFYWYRQILGQKVEFLVSFYNNEISEKSEIFDDQFSVERPDGSNFTLKIRSTKLEDSAMYFCASRLPVLRVDEQYFGPGTRLTVT.

The chain is built from TRBV28 and TRBJ1-4; 7 nucleotides match TRBD1. Germline trimming cut 5 bases from V and 7 bases from J; bases unmatched to any gene: 7. The CDR3 contains 14 residues. Germline V gene data show CDR1 as MDHEN and CDR2 as SYDVKM. The CDR3 DNA sequence: TGTGCCAGCAGTGATCCGGGACAGTTTGAAAAACTGTTTTTT. Translated, it gives CASSDPGQFEKLFF.

The chain combines TRBV6-5 with TRBJ2-7; 12 bases match TRBD2. Trimming at V came to 8 bases and at J to 5 bases, leaving 10 bases not matched to a gene. The CDR3 runs 15 residues. Germline CDR1 MNHEY, CDR2 SVGAGI. Here the CDR3 DNA reads TGTGCCAGCTATGGACTAGCGGGAAATTTCCACGAGCAGTACTTC. Amino acids: CASYGLAGNFHEQYF.

The J gene is TRBJ2-3, the V gene TRBV4-1, with 9 bases lining up with TRBD2. CDR3 length: 16 residues. CDR1 is MGHRA, CDR2 YSYEKL, per germline. V was clipped by 1 base and J by 6 bases; unmatched bases: 8. The CDR3 region has the DNA TGCGCCAGCAGCCAAGGGCTGGCGGGAGGGTTCGATACGCAGTATTTT. Its translation is CASSQGLAGGFDTQYF.